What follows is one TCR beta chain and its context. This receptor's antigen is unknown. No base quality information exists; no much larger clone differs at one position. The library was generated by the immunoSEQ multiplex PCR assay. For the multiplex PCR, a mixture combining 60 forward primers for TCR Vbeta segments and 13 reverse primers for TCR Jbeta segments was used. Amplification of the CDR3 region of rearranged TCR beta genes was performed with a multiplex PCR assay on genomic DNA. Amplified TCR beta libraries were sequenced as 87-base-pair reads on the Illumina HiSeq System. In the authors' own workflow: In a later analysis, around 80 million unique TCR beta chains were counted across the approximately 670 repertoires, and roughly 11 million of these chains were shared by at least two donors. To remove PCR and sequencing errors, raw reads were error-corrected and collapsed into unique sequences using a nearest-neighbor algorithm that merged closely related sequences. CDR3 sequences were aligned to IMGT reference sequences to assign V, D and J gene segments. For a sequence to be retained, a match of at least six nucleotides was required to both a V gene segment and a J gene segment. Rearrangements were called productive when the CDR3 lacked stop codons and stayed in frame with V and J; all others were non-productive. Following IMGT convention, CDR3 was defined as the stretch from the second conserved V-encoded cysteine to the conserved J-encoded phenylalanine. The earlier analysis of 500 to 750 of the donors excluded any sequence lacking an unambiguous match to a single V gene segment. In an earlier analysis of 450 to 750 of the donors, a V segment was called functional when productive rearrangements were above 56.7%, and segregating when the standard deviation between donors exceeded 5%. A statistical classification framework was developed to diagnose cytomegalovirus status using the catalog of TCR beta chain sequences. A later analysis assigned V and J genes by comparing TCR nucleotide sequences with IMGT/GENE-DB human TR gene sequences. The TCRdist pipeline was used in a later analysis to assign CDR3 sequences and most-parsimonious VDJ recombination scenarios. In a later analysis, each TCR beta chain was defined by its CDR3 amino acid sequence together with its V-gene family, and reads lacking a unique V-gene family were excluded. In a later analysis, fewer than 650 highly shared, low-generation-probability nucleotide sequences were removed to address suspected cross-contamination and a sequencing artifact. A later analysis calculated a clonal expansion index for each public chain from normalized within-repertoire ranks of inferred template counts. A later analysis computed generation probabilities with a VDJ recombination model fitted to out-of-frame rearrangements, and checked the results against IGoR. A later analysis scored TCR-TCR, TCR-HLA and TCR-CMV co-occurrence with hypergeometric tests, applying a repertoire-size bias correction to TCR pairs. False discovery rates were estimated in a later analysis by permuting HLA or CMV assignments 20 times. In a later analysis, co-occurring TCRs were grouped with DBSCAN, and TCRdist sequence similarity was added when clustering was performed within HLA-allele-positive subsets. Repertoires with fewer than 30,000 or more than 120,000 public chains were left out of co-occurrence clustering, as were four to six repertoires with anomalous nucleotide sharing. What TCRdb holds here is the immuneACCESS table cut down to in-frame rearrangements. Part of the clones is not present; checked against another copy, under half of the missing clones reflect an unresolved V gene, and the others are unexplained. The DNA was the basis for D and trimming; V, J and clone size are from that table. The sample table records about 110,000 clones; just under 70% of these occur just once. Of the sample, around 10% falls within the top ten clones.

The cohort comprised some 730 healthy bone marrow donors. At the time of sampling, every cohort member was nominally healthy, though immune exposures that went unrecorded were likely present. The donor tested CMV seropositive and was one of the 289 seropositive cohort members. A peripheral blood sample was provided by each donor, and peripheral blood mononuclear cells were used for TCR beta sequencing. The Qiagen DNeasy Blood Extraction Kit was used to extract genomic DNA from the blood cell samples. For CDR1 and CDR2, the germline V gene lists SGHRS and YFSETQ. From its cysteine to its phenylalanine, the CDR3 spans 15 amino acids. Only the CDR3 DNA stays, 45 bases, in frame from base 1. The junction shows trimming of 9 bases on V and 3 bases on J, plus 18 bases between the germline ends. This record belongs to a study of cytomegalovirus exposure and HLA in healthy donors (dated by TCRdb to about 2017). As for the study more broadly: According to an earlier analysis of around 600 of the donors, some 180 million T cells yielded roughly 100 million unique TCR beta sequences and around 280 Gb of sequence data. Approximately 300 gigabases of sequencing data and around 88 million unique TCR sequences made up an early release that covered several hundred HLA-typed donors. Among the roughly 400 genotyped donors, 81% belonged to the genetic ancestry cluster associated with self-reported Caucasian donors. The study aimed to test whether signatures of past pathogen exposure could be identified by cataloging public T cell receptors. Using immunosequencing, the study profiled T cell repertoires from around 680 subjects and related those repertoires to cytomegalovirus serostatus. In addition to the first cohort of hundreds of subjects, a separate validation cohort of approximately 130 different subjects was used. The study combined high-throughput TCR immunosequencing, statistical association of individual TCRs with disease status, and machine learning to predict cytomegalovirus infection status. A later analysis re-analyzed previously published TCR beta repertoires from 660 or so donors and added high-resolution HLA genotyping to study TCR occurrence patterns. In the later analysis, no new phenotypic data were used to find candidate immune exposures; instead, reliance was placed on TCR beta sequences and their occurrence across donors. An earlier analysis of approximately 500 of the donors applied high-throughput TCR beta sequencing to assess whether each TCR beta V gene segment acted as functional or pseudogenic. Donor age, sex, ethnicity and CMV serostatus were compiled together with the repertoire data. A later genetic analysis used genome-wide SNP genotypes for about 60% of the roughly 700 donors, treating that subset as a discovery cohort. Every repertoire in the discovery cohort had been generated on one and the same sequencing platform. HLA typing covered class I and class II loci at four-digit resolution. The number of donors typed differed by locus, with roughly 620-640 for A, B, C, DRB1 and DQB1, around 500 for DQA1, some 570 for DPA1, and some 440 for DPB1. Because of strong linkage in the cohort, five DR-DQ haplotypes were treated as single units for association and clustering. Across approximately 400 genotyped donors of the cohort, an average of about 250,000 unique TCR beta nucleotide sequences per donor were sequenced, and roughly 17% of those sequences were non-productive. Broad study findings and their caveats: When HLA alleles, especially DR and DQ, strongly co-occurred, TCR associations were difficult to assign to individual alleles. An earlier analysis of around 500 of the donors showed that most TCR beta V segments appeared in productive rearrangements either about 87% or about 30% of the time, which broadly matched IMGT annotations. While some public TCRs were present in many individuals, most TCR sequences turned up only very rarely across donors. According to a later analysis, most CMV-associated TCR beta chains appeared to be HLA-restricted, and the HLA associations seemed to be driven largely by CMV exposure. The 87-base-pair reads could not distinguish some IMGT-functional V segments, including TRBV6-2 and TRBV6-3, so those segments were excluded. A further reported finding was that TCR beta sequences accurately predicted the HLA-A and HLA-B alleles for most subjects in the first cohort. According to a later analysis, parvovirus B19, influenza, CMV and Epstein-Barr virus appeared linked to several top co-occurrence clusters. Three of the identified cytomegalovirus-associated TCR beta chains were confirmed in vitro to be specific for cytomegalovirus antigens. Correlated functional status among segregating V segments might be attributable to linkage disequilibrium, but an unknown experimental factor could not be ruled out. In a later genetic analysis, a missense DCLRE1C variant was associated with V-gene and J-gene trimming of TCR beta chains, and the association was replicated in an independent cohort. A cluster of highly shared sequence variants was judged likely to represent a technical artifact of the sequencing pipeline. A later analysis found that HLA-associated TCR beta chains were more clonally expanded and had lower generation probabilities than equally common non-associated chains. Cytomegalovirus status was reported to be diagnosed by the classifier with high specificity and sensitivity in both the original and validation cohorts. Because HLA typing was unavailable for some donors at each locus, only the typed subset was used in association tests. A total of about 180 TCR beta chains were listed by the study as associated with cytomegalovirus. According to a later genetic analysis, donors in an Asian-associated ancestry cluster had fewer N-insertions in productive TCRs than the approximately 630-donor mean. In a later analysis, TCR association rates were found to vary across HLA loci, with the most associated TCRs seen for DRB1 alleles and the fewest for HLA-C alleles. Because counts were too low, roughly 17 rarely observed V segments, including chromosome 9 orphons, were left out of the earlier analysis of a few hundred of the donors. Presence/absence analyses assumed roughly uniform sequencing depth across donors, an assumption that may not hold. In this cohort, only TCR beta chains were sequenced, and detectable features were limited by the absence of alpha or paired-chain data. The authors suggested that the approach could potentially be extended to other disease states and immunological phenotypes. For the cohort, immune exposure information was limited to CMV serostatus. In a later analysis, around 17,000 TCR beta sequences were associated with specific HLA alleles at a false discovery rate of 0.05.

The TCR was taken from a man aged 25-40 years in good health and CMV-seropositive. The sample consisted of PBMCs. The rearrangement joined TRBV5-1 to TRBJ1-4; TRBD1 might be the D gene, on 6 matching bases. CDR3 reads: CATTETGHPNEKLFF. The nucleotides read TGCGCCACCACTGAAACGGGACATCCTAATGAAAAACTGTTTTTT.